One and the same sample provided the 3 T cell receptor beta chains below, sequenced in a study of vaccination effects on CD4 cells after COVID-19. Sequencing in the ViraFEST assay came after antigen-specific CD4+ T cells had been expanded with viral peptide pools, which were used to stimulate PBMC. Isolating CD4+ T cells followed approximately 9 days of culture. No vaccinee had earlier SARS-CoV-2 infection, and nucleocapsid antibodies were negative. The method was immunoSEQ multiplex PCR; TCRdb's version includes in-frame clones alone and lacks a portion of them. The sample has over 20,000 clones; less than 80% are singletons. Their antigens remain unidentified. The starting material was CD4+ T cells from PBMCs cultured with SARS-CoV-2 spike peptides, obtained before COVID-19 vaccination. Receptors were obtained from a human donor who received a COVID-19 vaccine.

The rearrangement uses TRBV7-9 and TRBJ2-1, with 8 positions matching TRBD2. Germline CDR1 reads SEHNR; CDR2 reads FQNEAQ (reference sequence). V lost 4 bases, J lost 10 bases, and 12 bases stayed unmatched. The CDR3 covers 15 residues. DNA of the CDR3: TGTGCCAGCAGCTACGAGACCGGGACTAGTACCGAGCAGTTCTTC. This sequence encodes CASSYETGTSTEQFF.

This clone was observed a handful of times. This chain uses TRBV19 with TRBJ1-6, with D possibly being TRBD1 (5 bases). Per the germline V gene, CDR1 is LNHDA and CDR2 is SQIVND (reference sequence). V gave up 6 bases and J gave up 9 bases, with 24 bases separating them. CDR3 length: 17 residues. DNA for the CDR3: TGTGCCAGTAGCGCCCAGGGAGCTGCCCTCGTCCCTTCACCCCTCCACTTT. This encodes CASSAQGAALVPSPLHF.

This chain uses TRBV2 with TRBJ2-7; TRBD1 agrees at 8 bases. The V gene end was trimmed by 7 bases and the J gene end by 6 bases; junction bases not matched to a gene: 11. The CDR3 runs to 14 residues. Germline V CDR1 and CDR2: SNHLY, FYNNEI. CDR3 DNA: TGTGCCAGCAAACCAGGCAGGGGGCTATCCGAGCAGTACTTC. It encodes CASKPGRGLSEQYF.